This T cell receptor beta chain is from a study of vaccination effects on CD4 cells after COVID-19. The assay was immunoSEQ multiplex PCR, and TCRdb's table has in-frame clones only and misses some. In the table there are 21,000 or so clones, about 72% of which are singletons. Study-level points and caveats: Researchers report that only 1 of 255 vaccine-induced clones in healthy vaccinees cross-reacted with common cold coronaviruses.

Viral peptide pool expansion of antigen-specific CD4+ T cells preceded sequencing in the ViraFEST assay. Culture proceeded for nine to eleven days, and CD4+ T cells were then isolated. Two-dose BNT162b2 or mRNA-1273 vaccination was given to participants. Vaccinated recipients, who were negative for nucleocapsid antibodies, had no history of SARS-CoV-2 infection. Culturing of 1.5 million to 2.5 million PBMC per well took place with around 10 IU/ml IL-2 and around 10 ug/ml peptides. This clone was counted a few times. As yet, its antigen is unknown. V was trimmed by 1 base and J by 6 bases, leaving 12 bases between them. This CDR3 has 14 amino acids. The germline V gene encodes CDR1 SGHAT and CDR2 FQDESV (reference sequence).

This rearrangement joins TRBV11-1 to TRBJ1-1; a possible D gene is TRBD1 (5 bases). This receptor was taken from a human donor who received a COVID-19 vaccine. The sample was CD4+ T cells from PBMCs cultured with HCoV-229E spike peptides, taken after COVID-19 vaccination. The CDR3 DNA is TGTGCCAGCAGCTTAGTGGCAGGGAGCGCTGAAGCTTTCTTT. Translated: CASSLVAGSAEAFF.